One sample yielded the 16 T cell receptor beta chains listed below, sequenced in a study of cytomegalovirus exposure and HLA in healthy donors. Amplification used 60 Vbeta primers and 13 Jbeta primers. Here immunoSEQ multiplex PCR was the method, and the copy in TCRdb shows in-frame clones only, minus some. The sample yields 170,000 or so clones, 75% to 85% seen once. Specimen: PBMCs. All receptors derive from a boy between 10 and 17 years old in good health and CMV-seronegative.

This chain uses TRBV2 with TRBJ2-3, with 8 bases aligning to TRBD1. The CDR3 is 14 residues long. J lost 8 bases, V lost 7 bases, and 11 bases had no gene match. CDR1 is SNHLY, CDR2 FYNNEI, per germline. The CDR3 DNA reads TGTGCCAGCACCCCACAGACAGGGGTTGGTACGCAGTATTTT. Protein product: CASTPQTGVGTQYF.

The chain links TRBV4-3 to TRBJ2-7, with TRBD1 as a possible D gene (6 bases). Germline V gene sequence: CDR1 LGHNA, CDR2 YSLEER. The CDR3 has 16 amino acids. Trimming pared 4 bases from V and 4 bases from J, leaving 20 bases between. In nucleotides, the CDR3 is TGCGCCAGCAGCCGCAGCCCGACAGGAGAAGGTTACGAGCAGTACTTC. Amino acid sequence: CASSRSPTGEGYEQYF.

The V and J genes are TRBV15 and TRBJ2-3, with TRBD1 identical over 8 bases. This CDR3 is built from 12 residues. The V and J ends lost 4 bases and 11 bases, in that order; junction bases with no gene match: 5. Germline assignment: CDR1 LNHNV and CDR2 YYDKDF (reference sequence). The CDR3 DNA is TGTGCCACCAGCACCACGACAGGGGTGCAGTATTTT. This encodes CATSTTTGVQYF.

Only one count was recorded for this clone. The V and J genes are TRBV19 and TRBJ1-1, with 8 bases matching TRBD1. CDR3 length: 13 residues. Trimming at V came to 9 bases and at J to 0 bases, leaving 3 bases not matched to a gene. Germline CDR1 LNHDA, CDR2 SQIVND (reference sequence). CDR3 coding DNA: TGTGCCAGCTCGACAGGGGTGAACACTGAAGCTTTCTTT. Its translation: CASSTGVNTEAFF.

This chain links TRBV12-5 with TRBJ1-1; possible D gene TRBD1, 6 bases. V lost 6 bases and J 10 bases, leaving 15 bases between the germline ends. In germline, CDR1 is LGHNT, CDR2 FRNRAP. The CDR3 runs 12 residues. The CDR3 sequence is CASGRDTNGAFF. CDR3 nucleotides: TGTGCTAGTGGAAGGGACACTAACGGAGCTTTCTTT.

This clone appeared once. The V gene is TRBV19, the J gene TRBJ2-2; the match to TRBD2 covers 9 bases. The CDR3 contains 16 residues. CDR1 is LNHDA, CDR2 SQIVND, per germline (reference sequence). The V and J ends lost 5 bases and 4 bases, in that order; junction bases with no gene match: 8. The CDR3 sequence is CASSSRGRAFTGELFF. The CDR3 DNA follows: TGTGCCAGTAGTTCCCGCGGGAGGGCCTTCACCGGGGAGCTGTTTTTT.

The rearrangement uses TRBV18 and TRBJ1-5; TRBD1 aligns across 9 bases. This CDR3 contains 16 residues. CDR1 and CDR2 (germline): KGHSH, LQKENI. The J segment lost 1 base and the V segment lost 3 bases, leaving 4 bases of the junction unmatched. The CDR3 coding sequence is TGTGCCAGCTCACCCACAGGGGGCTTGAGCAATCAGCCCCAGCATTTT. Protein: CASSPTGGLSNQPQHF. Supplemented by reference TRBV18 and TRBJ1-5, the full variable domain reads NAGVMQNPRHLVRRRGQEARLRCSPMKGHSHVYWYRQLPEEGLKFMVYLQKENIIDESGMPKERFSAEFPKEGPSILRIQQVVRGDSAAYFCASSPTGGLSNQPQHFGDGTRLSIL.

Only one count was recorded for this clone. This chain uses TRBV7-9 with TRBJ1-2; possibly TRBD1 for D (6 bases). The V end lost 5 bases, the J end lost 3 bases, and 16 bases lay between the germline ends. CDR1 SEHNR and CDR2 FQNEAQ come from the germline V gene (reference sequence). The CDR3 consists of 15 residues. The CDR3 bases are TGTGCCAGCAGCCCCCAACGCGGGGGGCACTATGGCTACACCTTC. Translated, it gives CASSPQRGGHYGYTF.

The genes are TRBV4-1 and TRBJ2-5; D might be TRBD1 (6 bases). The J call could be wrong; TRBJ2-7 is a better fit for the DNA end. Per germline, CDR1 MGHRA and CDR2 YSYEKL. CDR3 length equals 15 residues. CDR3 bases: TGCGCCAGCAGCCAGGGCCCCCGGACAGCAAGCGAGCAGTACTTC. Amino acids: CASSQGPRTASEQYF.

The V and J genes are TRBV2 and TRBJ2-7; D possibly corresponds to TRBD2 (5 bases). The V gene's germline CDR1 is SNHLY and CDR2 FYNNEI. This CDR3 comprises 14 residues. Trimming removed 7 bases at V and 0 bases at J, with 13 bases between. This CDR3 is CASITREDSYEQYF. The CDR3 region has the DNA TGTGCCAGCATTACGAGGGAAGACTCCTACGAGCAGTACTTC.

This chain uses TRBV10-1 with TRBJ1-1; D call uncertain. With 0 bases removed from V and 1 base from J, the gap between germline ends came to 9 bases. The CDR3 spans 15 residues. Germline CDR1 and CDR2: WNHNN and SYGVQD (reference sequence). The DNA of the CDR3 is TGCGCCAGCAGTGAGTCGACATTCAAGAACACTGAAGCTTTCTTT. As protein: CASSESTFKNTEAFF.

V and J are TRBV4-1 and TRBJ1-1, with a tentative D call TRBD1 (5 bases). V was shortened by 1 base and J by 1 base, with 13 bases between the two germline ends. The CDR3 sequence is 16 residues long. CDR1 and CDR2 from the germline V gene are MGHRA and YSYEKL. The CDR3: CASSQAYRTSNTEAFF. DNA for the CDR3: TGCGCCAGCAGCCAAGCTTACAGGACATCGAACACTGAAGCTTTCTTT.

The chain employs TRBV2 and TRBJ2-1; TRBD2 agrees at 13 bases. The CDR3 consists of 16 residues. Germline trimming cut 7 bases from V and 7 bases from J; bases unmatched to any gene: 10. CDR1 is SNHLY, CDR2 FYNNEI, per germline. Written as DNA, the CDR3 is TGTGCCAGCACCGAGCGGACTAGCGGGAGTGGGAATGAGCAGTTCTTC. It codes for CASTERTSGSGNEQFF.

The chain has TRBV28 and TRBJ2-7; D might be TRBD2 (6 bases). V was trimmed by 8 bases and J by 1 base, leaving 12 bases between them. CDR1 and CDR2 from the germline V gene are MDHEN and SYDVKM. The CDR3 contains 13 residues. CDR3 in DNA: TGTGCCAGCTCCGGGACTCAGTCCTACGAGCAGTACTTC. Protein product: CASSGTQSYEQYF.

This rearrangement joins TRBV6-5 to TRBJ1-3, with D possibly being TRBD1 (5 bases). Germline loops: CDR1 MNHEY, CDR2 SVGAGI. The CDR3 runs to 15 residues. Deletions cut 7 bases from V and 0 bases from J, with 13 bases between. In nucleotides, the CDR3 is TGTGCCAGCACCGTGACAGCTTCCTCTGGAAACACCATATATTTT. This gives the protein CASTVTASSGNTIYF.

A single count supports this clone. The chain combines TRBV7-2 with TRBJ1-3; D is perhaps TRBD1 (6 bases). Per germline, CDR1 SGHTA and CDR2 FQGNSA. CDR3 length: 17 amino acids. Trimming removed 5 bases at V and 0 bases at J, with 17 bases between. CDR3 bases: TGTGCCAGCAGCCTCGGAGACAGGTTTTACTCTGGAAACACCATATATTTT. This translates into CASSLGDRFYSGNTIYF.